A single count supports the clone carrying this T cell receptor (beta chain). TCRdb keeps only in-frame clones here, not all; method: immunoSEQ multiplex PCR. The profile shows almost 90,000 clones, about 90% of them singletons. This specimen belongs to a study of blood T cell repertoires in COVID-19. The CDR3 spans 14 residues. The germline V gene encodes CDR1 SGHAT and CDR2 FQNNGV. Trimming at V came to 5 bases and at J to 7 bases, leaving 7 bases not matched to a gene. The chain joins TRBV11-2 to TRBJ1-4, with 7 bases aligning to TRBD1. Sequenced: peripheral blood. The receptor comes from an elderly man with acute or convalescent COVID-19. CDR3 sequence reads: CASSPQGWSEKLFF. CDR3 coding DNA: TGTGCCAGCAGCCCACAGGGGTGGAGTGAAAAACTGTTTTTT.